This section outlines one T cell receptor (beta chain) sequence together with its context. Study processing details: Amplification of reference gene primers was used by the study to estimate nucleated cell counts. Sequencing was performed with immunoSEQ multiplex PCR; in TCRdb, only in-frame clones are kept and a portion is missing. V, J and clone size derive from that table, while D and trimming were established from the DNA sequence. Altogether some 150,000 clones are present, over 80% being singletons, with the ten largest covering roughly 1.5%. This record comes from a study of blood T cell repertoires in COVID-19. Material for sequencing was peripheral blood. The TCR originated in a human donor in a cohort sampled during active COVID-19.

CDR3 in amino acids: CAWYKSGSSYGYTF. The DNA for the CDR3 is TGTGCCTGGTACAAGTCGGGGAGCTCCTATGGCTACACCTTC. V is TRBV30 and J is TRBJ1-2, with D uncertain. Germline V gene lookup returns CDR1 GTSNPN and CDR2 SVGIG (reference sequence). This CDR3 has 14 residues. Trimming stripped 5 bases from V and 4 bases from J, with 17 bases between.